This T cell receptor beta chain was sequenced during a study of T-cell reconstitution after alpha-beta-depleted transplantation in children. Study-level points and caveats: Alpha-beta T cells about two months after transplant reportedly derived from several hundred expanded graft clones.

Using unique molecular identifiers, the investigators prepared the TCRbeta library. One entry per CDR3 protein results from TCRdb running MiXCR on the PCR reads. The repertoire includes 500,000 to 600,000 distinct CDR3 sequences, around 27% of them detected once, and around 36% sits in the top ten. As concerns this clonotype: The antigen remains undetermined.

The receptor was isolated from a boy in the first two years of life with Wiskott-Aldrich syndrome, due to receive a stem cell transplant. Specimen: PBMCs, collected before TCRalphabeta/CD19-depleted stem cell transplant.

The CDR3 spells CSAGREANTDTQYF. The CDR3 nucleotides are TGCAGTGCTGGGCGGGAGGCCAACACAGATACGCAGTATTTT. This chain uses TRBV20-1 with TRBJ2-3, with TRBD2 identical over 8 bases. The junction had 6 bases not matched to a gene; V was cut back by 5 bases and J by 2 bases. This CDR3 is 14 amino acids long. Germline CDR1 DFQATT, CDR2 SNEGSKA (reference sequence).